The 15 T cell receptor beta chains below all came from one sample that was sequenced in a study of T cells after yellow fever vaccination. TCRdb reanalysed the 5' RACE reads using MiXCR and keeps one entry per CDR3 protein. This table has about 220,000 distinct CDR3 sequences, less than 7.5% appearing once. The starting material was CD4+ T cells sorted from PBMCs, obtained on the day of the yellow fever booster vaccination. All receptors derive from a man younger than 40 who received the YFV17D yellow fever vaccine.

This clonotype appeared many times. The chain's CDR3 is CASSMRETGELFF. DNA of the CDR3: TGCGCCAGCAGTATGAGGGAAACCGGGGAGCTGTTTTTT. V is TRBV5-1 and J is TRBJ2-2; D is perhaps TRBD2 (5 bases). CDR3 length: 13 amino acids. Looked up from germline, CDR1 is SGHRS and CDR2 is YFSETQ. V shed 5 bases and J shed 5 bases, with 10 bases lying between them.

In its sample, this clonotype was seen many times. The rearrangement links TRBV5-1 to TRBJ1-2; D not certain. Trimming removed 4 bases at V and 8 bases at J, with 15 bases between. This CDR3 spans 13 amino acids. Germline lookup yields CDR1 SGHRS and CDR2 YFSETQ. CDR3 bases: TGCGCCAGCAGCGTCGGTGCGGATAGCGGCTACACCTTC. Amino acid sequence: CASSVGADSGYTF.

This clonotype occurred many times. The chain couples TRBV12-3 or TRBV12-4 to TRBJ2-5, with a tentative D call TRBD1 (6 bases). V was trimmed by 3 bases and J by 4 bases, leaving 12 bases between them. The length of the CDR3 is 14 residues. CDR3 bases: TGTGCCAGCAGTTTTAAAGCAGGGGTAGAGACCCAGTACTTC. Protein product: CASSFKAGVETQYF.

The chain combines TRBV7-8 with TRBJ2-6; D remains ambiguous. V was pared by 1 base and J by 0 bases, with 13 bases between. CDR1 is SGHVS, CDR2 FQNEAQ, per germline. The CDR3 has 18 amino acids. CDR3 DNA sequence: TGTGCCAGCAGCTTAGATTTCCGGCATGCCTCTGGGGCCAACGTCCTGACTTTC. Its protein is CASSLDFRHASGANVLTF.

The chain is built from TRBV12-3 or TRBV12-4 and TRBJ2-2, with no clear D. Trimming stripped 3 bases from V and 6 bases from J, with 11 bases between. This CDR3 contains 14 residues. The CDR3 DNA reads as TGTGCCAGCAGTTTTTTCCGGGTGGCCGGGGAGCTGTTTTTT. As protein: CASSFFRVAGELFF.

The gene calls are TRBV4-3 and TRBJ2-1; TRBD2 aligns across 7 bases. Trimming took 0 bases from V and 9 from J; bases not matched to a gene: 5. This CDR3 is 14 amino acids long. CDR1 is LGHNA and CDR2 is YSLEER in the germline V gene. CDR3 residues: CASSQDRTRREQFF. CDR3 in DNA: TGCGCCAGCAGCCAAGATCGGACTAGACGTGAGCAGTTCTTC.

This clonotype was picked up many times. CDR3 sequence (DNA): TGCGCCAGCAGCCCCCAGTCTCTAGCGGGAGTGGAGACCCAGTACTTC. As protein: CASSPQSLAGVETQYF. The gene calls are TRBV5-1 and TRBJ2-5; 10 nucleotides agree with TRBD2. The CDR3 spans 16 residues. Trimming at V came to 4 bases and at J to 5 bases, leaving 11 bases not matched to a gene. The germline V gene has CDR1 SGHRS and CDR2 YFSETQ.

This clonotype was counted at least ten times. The chain combines TRBV5-1 with TRBJ2-5; 8 bases are a match to TRBD2. This CDR3 comprises 14 residues. The ends lost 4 bases at V and 3 bases at J; junction bases unmatched: 5. Germline V CDR1 and CDR2: SGHRS, YFSETQ. CDR3: CASSALAGEETQYF. The CDR3, as DNA: TGCGCCAGCAGCGCCCTAGCGGGTGAAGAGACCCAGTACTTC.

The CDR3 here is CASSAMDRGYDGYTF. In nucleotides, the CDR3 is TGCGCCAGCAGCGCCATGGACAGGGGGTATGACGGCTACACCTTC. The J gene is TRBJ1-2, the V gene TRBV5-1; 10 bases map to TRBD1. V shed 4 bases, J shed 8 bases, and the junction held 11 bases outside the gene matches. This CDR3 contains 15 residues. Germline V gene sequence: CDR1 SGHRS, CDR2 YFSETQ.

This clonotype came up a few times. The chain combines TRBV12-3 or TRBV12-4 with TRBJ2-1, with 15 bases lining up with TRBD2. V shed 3 bases and J 9 bases; nucleotides not matched to a gene: 15. The length of the CDR3 is 19 residues. CDR3 protein: CASSFRTSGRASLAGEQFF. For the CDR3, the DNA is TGTGCCAGCAGTTTTAGGACTAGCGGGAGGGCCTCGTTAGCCGGTGAGCAGTTCTTC.

This clonotype has at least ten counts. The J gene is TRBJ1-1, the V gene TRBV6-4; no clear D gene. V was pared by 4 bases and J by 2 bases, with 8 bases between. The germline CDR1 and CDR2 sequences are MRHNA and SNTAGT. This CDR3 contains 13 residues. CDR3 coding DNA: TGTGCCAGCAGTGTCGGAGCTAACACTGAAGCTTTCTTT. Amino acid sequence: CASSVGANTEAFF.

This rearrangement joins TRBV3-1 to TRBJ2-7, with TRBD2 identical over 12 bases. J lost 6 bases, V lost 1 base, and 4 bases had no gene match. This CDR3 is 15 amino acids long. Germline CDR1 is LGHDT and CDR2 is YNNKEL (reference sequence). The CDR3 loop is CASSQGLAGAREQYF. The CDR3 DNA sequence: TGTGCCAGCAGCCAAGGACTAGCGGGAGCTCGCGAGCAGTACTTC.

This clonotype came up many times. The rearrangement links TRBV12-3 or TRBV12-4 to TRBJ1-5; D is unclear. Trimming removed 2 bases from V and 11 bases from J, with 13 bases in between. This CDR3 comprises 13 residues. The CDR3 coding sequence is TGTGCCAGCAGTTTAAGCACCGGCCGGGCCCAGCATTTT. Translated, it gives CASSLSTGRAQHF.

The chain has TRBV23-1 and TRBJ2-6; tentatively, D is TRBD1 (6 bases). TRBV23-1 is given ORF status, its function remaining uncertain. V lost 0 bases and J lost 1, with 22 bases in between. The CDR3 spans 21 residues. The CDR3 DNA reads as TGCGCCAGCAGTCAATCGGGGCCACAGGGAATGCGACTTTCTGGGGCCAACGTCCTGACTTTC. Translating it yields CASSQSGPQGMRLSGANVLTF.

This chain joins TRBV18 and TRBJ1-6, with D unresolved. The CDR3 length is 13 residues. The germline CDR1 and CDR2 sequences are KGHSH and LQKENI. Trimming removed 4 bases at V and 0 bases at J, with 1 base between. The CDR3 DNA reads as TGTGCCAGCTCACGCTCCTATAATTCACCCCTCCACTTT. Translation: CASSRSYNSPLHF. Filled out from reference TRBV18 and TRBJ1-6, the complete variable domain reads NAGVMQNPRHLVRRRGQEARLRCSPMKGHSHVYWYRQLPEEGLKFMVYLQKENIIDESGMPKERFSAEFPKEGPSILRIQQVVRGDSAAYFCASSRSYNSPLHFGNGTRLTVT.